The clone carrying this TCR beta chain turned up a few times. The source of the sample is a study of blood T cells in healthy people across ages. The V end lost 5 bases, the J end lost 9 bases, and 14 bases lay between the germline ends. CDR3 length: 12 amino acids. The germline V gene has CDR1 SGHTA and CDR2 FQGNSA. Using a J-beta primer mix together with a sample-barcoded 5' primer, a second PCR was run for about 6 to 12 cycles. TCRdb re-called the 5' RACE reads with MiXCR, one entry per CDR3 protein. This table has about 970,000 distinct CDR3 sequences, approximately 50% appearing once. V gene TRBV7-2 combines with J gene TRBJ2-7; either TRBD1 or TRBD2 may fit D (5 bases each). The source of this sequence is a woman aged 55-75 years in good health. Specimen: blood. In DNA form, the CDR3 reads TGTGCCAGCAGCCTGGGGGACGGGGTGCAGTACTTC. It encodes CASSLGDGVQYF.